The source of this T cell receptor beta chain is a study of blood T cell repertoires in COVID-19. Study summary: Samples came from the United States, Italy and Spain, spanning acute and convalescent COVID-19.

As originally analysed: The assay estimated nucleated cells by amplifying reference gene primers. Some clones are missing from TCRdb's copy, which holds only in-frame ones; the method was immunoSEQ multiplex PCR. V and J calls and clone size are given by that table; D and trimming were obtained from the DNA. The repertoire consists of about 320,000 clones, with 65% to 90% occurring once and the leading ten covering roughly 7.8%. This CDR3 spans 14 amino acids. V was cut by 6 bases and J by 0 bases, with 11 bases left in between. Germline V CDR1 and CDR2: LNHDA, SQIVND (reference sequence). The sequence was obtained from a human donor in a cohort sampled during active COVID-19. V and J are TRBV19 and TRBJ1-1; D uncertain. The material sequenced was peripheral blood. The CDR3 is CASRVRYMNTEAFF. The CDR3, as DNA: TGTGCCAGTAGGGTCCGTTACATGAACACTGAAGCTTTCTTT.